Listed below are T cell receptor beta chains from one sample, sequenced in a study of CD8 T cells in ankylosing spondylitis. TCRdb passed the 5' RACE reads through MiXCR, listing each CDR3 protein once. Among a few hundred thousand distinct CDR3 sequences listed, about 20% were seen once. The material sequenced was blood, either unsorted or a sorted T cell fraction (not recorded which). The receptors were sampled from a male donor with ankylosing spondylitis. Both conserved end residues are part of each CDR3. D genes are given only for firm matches. Expanded clones are given a class, and other clones once, few, many or no size at all.

D gene,J gene,clone size,V gene,CDR3 DNA,CDR3 protein
NA,TRBJ2-1,NA,TRBV18,TGTGCCAGCTCACCAGCCGGTGAGCAGTTCTTC,CASSPAGEQFF
TRBD2,TRBJ2-1,few,TRBV7-2,TGTGCCAGCAGCTCCCTAGCGGGAGGGGGTCATGAGCAGTTCTTC,CASSSLAGGGHEQFF
TRBD1,TRBJ2-7,few,TRBV28,TGTGCCAGCAGCCCTGGGACAGGTCTACGTTACCAGCAGTACTTC,CASSPGTGLRYQQYF
NA,TRBJ1-2,few,TRBV27,TGTGCCAGCAGTTTATCGCACGGGAGAAACTATGGCTACACCTTC,CASSLSHGRNYGYTF
TRBD1,TRBJ2-4,NA,TRBV7-2,TGTGCCAGCAGCAAGGGACAGGACCTAAACATTCAGTACTTC,CASSKGQDLNIQYF
NA,TRBJ2-3,NA,TRBV2,TGTGCCAGGGGGATTCCAGATACGCAGTATTTT,CARGIPDTQYF
NA,TRBJ2-5,few,TRBV29-1,TGCAGCGTTGGTCCCTCGTCCCAGTACTTC,CSVGPSSQYF
NA,TRBJ1-4,few,TRBV12-3/TRBV12-4,TGTGCCAGCAAAGGACCAGGATGGGAAAAACTGTTTTTT,CASKGPGWEKLFF
NA,TRBJ2-7,few,TRBV10-3,TGTGCCACCCAGAGCAGTCGAGCCTACGAGCAGTACTTC,CATQSSRAYEQYF
NA,TRBJ1-2,NA,TRBV28,TGTGCCAGCAGTTTATCCTCTAGCTATGGCTACACCTTC,CASSLSSSYGYTF
NA,TRBJ1-2,NA,TRBV12-3/TRBV12-4,TGTGCCAGCAGTCCCGGGTACAGGGTGAGTGGCTACACCTTC,CASSPGYRVSGYTF
NA,TRBJ1-5,NA,TRBV7-2,TGTGCCAGCAGCCCCGGGCTGCAGGGGAATCAGCCCCAGCATTTT,CASSPGLQGNQPQHF
NA,TRBJ2-7,NA,TRBV12-3/TRBV12-4,TGTGCCAGCAGTTCGGACCCTGCGGGACGGGCCGAGCAGTACTTC,CASSSDPAGRAEQYF
NA,TRBJ2-5,few,TRBV6-1,TGTGCCAGCAGTGAAGGACACGCGTCCCAAGAGACCCAGTACTTC,CASSEGHASQETQYF
TRBD1,TRBJ2-7,NA,TRBV15,TGTGCCACCAGCAGAGATTTGGTAGGGGGCCACGAGCAGTACTTC,CATSRDLVGGHEQYF
TRBD1,TRBJ2-1,many,TRBV3-1,TGTGCCAGCAGCCATGGGACAGTGAGCTACAATGAGCAGTTCTTC,CASSHGTVSYNEQFF
TRBD1,TRBJ2-2,NA,TRBV5-1,TGCGCCAGCAGGAAGACAGGGTCGAACACCGGGGAGCTGTTTTTT,CASRKTGSNTGELFF
TRBD2,TRBJ2-3,NA,TRBV15,TGTGCCACCAGCAGGGAACTAGCGGGAGGTGGCCCAGATACGCAGTATTTT,CATSRELAGGGPDTQYF
TRBD2,TRBJ2-7,NA,TRBV20-1,TGCAGTGCTAGACTAGCGGGAGGCCCCTACGAGCAGTACTTC,CSARLAGGPYEQYF
TRBD2,TRBJ2-7,NA,TRBV10-3,TGTGCCACCAGTTCGGGACTAGCGGGAGGATATGACGAGCAGTACTTC,CATSSGLAGGYDEQYF
TRBD2,TRBJ2-7,many,TRBV2,TGTGCCAGCAGTTGGGGGACTAGCGGGAGTGTCACCTACGAGCAGTACTTC,CASSWGTSGSVTYEQYF
NA,TRBJ1-1,NA,TRBV5-6,TGTGCCAGCAGCTTTGCGGATTCGTCGTCTGAAGCTTTCTTT,CASSFADSSSEAFF
NA,TRBJ1-2,NA,TRBV28,TGTGCCAGCAGTTCCACCATCGGGACACTCGGCTATGGCTACACCTTC,CASSSTIGTLGYGYTF
NA,TRBJ2-5,NA,TRBV4-1,TGCGCCAGCAGCTATAATAGAGGGACGGGGGAGACCCAGTACTTC,CASSYNRGTGETQYF
NA,TRBJ2-1,NA,TRBV15,TGTGCCACCAGCAGAGAGGGGGCAGGAAAATTCGGTGAGCAGTTCTTC,CATSREGAGKFGEQFF
NA,TRBJ2-1,NA,TRBV11-2,TGTGCCAGCAGCTTAGTGTCAGGCAATACCTACAATGAGCAGTTCTTC,CASSLVSGNTYNEQFF
TRBD2,TRBJ2-1,few,TRBV10-2,TGCGCCAGCAGTGAACGGCTAGCGGCATACAATGAGCAGTTCTTC,CASSERLAAYNEQFF
NA,TRBJ2-6,NA,TRBV3-1,TGTGCCAGCAGCCAAGTAAAAGGCTCTGGGGCCAACGTCCTGACTTTC,CASSQVKGSGANVLTF
NA,TRBJ2-3,NA,TRBV7-3,TGTGCCAGCAGCCCTACGCCGGGGGGCACAGATACGCAGTATTTT,CASSPTPGGTDTQYF
NA,TRBJ2-2,NA,TRBV7-3,TGTGCCAGCAGCTTAGCCCCAGGGGGGAGTAGTACCGGGGAGCTGTTTTTT,CASSLAPGGSSTGELFF
NA,TRBJ1-1,NA,TRBV12-3/TRBV12-4,TGTGCCAGCACCCAAGGGGTGAACACTGAAGCTTTCTTT,CASTQGVNTEAFF
TRBD2,TRBJ2-7,NA,TRBV7-8,TGTGCCAGCAGCTTAGCACAAGCGGGAGCCCCCCACGAGCAGTACTTC,CASSLAQAGAPHEQYF
NA,TRBJ2-5,NA,TRBV28,TGTGCCAGCAGTTCCCGGGGGAGTCGAGAGACCCAGTACTTC,CASSSRGSRETQYF
TRBD1,TRBJ1-5,few,TRBV6-5,TGTGCCAGCAGTTACACCGACAGGGTTGGCAATCAGCCCCAGCATTTT,CASSYTDRVGNQPQHF
NA,TRBJ2-7,NA,TRBV12-3/TRBV12-4,TGTGCCAGCAGTTTAGGTGACTCGTTCGAGCAGTACTTC,CASSLGDSFEQYF
TRBD2,TRBJ2-3,many,TRBV20-1,TGCAGTGCTAGCTCCAACAGCGGGAGGAGCACAGATACGCAGTATTTT,CSASSNSGRSTDTQYF
TRBD2,TRBJ2-3,few,TRBV7-2,TGTGCCAGCAGCTACACCGGGACTATCAGCACAGATACGCAGTATTTT,CASSYTGTISTDTQYF
NA,TRBJ1-4,many,TRBV5-1,TGCGCCAGCAGCTTGGACAGAAATGAAAAACTGTTTTTT,CASSLDRNEKLFF
NA,TRBJ2-1,NA,TRBV3-1,TGTGCCAGCAGCCAAGCGGGAGTCCCCGGGAATGAGCAGTTCTTC,CASSQAGVPGNEQFF
NA,TRBJ2-5,NA,TRBV5-1,TGCGCCAGCAGCTTGGTGCCGGGGCAAGAGACCCAGTACTTC,CASSLVPGQETQYF
TRBD1,TRBJ2-5,few,TRBV5-1,TGCGCCAGCAGCTCACCAGGGGGCGGGGAGGAGACCCAGTACTTC,CASSSPGGGEETQYF
TRBD2,TRBJ2-4,few,TRBV6-2/TRBV6-3,TGTGCCAGCAGGGCAGGCACGGGAGGAGGGGACATTCAGTACTTC,CASRAGTGGGDIQYF
NA,TRBJ2-7,few,TRBV5-1,TGCGCCAGCAGCCCGGGCGGAAACTCCTACGAGCAGTACTTC,CASSPGGNSYEQYF
TRBD2,TRBJ2-1,few,TRBV3-1,TGTGCCAGCAGCCAAGTGGGACTAGCGGGCGAGCAGTTCTTC,CASSQVGLAGEQFF
NA,TRBJ1-1,NA,TRBV27,TGTGCCAGCAGTTTGAGAGGGCGCGCTGAAGCTTTCTTT,CASSLRGRAEAFF
TRBD1,TRBJ1-5,NA,TRBV15,TGTGCCACCAGCACTAACAGGGGGCATCAGCCCCAGCATTTT,CATSTNRGHQPQHF
TRBD1,TRBJ2-1,NA,TRBV7-3,TGTGCCAGCAGCCGACAGGGGGCCTCCAATGAGCAGTTCTTC,CASSRQGASNEQFF
TRBD1,TRBJ2-1,few,TRBV7-2,TGTGCCAGCAGCGCTGACAGGGTCGGTGAGCAGTTCTTC,CASSADRVGEQFF